This T cell receptor beta chain emerged from a study of T cells after yellow fever vaccination. Study-wide context: Fractions with few cells were prepared using SMART-Seq v4 Ultra Low Input. Study-wide results and limits: Abundant bulk-population clonotypes could contaminate the FACS-sorted repertoires. Booster sampling recovered most clones from primary vaccination (roughly 96% CD4, approximately 90% CD8).

TCRdb re-called the 5' RACE reads with MiXCR, one entry per CDR3 protein. The sample lists roughly 310,000 distinct CDR3 sequences; 7.5% to 9% were seen once. Remarks on this clonotype: Its antigen is currently unknown.

Source: PBMCs, taken on the day of the first yellow fever vaccination. The source is a man aged 18 to 30 who received the YFV17D yellow fever vaccine.

The DNA for the CDR3 is TGTGCCAGCAGCCTTGGACAGGGGGGCAAGTCCTACGAGCAGTACTTC. Its protein is CASSLGQGGKSYEQYF. The chain carries TRBV11-2 and TRBJ2-7; 10 bases are a match to TRBD1. V lost 5 bases, J lost 1 base, and 8 bases stayed unmatched. The germline V gene has CDR1 SGHAT and CDR2 FQNNGV. This CDR3 is built from 16 residues.